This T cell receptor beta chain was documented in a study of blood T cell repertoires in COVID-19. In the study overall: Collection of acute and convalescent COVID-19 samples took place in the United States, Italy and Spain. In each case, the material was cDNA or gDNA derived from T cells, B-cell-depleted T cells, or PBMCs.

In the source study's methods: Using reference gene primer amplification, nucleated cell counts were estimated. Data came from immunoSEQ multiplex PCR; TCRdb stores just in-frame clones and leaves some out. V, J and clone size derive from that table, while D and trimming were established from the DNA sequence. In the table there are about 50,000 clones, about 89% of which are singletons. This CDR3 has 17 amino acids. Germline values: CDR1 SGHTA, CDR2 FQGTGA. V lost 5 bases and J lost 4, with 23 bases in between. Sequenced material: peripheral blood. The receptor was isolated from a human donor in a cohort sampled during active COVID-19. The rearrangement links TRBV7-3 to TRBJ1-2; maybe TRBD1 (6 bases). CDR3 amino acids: CASSPDTRGGATYGYTF. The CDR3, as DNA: TGTGCCAGCAGCCCCGATACAAGGGGGGGGGCGACCTATGGCTACACCTTC.